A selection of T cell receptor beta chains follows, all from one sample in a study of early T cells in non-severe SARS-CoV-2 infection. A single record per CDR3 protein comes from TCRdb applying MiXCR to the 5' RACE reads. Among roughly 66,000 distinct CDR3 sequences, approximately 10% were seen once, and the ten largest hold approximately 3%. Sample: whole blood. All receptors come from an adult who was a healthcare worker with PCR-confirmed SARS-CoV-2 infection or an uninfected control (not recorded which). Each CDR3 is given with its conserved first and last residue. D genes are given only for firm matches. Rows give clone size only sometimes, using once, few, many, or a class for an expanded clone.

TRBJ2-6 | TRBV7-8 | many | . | TGTGCCAGCAGCTTAAATTGGGCCAACGTCCTGACTTTC | CASSLNWANVLTF
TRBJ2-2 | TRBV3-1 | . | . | TGTGCCAGCAGCCAAGCTCGGGGGCCGGAGAACACCGGGGAGCTGTTTTTT | CASSQARGPENTGELFF
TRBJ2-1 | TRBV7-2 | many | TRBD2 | TGTGCCAGCAGCTTAGGGACTAGACAAGCCTACAATGAGCAGTTCTTC | CASSLGTRQAYNEQFF
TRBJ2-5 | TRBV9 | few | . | TGTGCCAGCAGCGTAGCTCCTAGCACCCAAGAGACCCAGTACTTC | CASSVAPSTQETQYF
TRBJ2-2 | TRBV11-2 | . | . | TGTGCCAGCAGCTTTGTGGGCCTCCAGACTACCGGGGAGCTGTTTTTT | CASSFVGLQTTGELFF
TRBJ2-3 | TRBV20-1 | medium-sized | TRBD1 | TGCAGTGCTATCGGGACAGGGAGTGTAGATACGCAGTATTTT | CSAIGTGSVDTQYF
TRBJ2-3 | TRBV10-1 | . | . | TGCGCCAGCAGTGACCCGACAGGAGCAGGGACAGATACGCAGTATTTT | CASSDPTGAGTDTQYF
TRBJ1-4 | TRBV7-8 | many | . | TGTGCCAGCAGCCCGACAGCCCCAACTAATGAAAAACTGTTTTTT | CASSPTAPTNEKLFF
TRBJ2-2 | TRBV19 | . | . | TGTGCCAGTAGTATAGGCAGGGCGAACACCGGGGAGCTGTTTTTT | CASSIGRANTGELFF
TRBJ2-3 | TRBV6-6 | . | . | TGTGCCAGCAGTTACTCGAGTCGGGCCGTCGCAGATACGCAGTATTTT | CASSYSSRAVADTQYF
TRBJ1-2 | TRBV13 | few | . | TGTGCCAGCAGCTTAATGGGAGGGGAAGGCTACACCTTC | CASSLMGGEGYTF
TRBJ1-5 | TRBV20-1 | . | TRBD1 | TGCAGTGCTGAGCATGGGACAGGGATAAATCAGCCCCAGCATTTT | CSAEHGTGINQPQHF